This T cell receptor (beta chain) was obtained from a study of cytomegalovirus exposure and HLA in healthy donors. General study points: The only immune exposure information that was available was CMV serostatus. Previously analyzed data showed that most TCR beta V segments were productive at a frequency of about 90% or about 30%. Researchers catalogued around 150 TCR beta chains as cytomegalovirus-associated.

The study ran its PCR with 60 Vbeta and 13 Jbeta primers. Sequencing used immunoSEQ multiplex PCR; TCRdb keeps in-frame clones, though not all of them. This sample has about 40,000 clones, with 86% found just once. The trim removed 4 bases at V and 10 bases at J, leaving 7 bases unmatched. Per germline, CDR1 MDHEN and CDR2 SYDVKM. This CDR3 comprises 15 residues. Concerning this clone: The target antigen is unknown.

V gene TRBV28 combines with J gene TRBJ1-6; 10 positions agree with TRBD1. The sequence was collected from a woman aged 40 to 55 in good health and CMV-seropositive. The sequencing input was PBMCs. The CDR3 region has the DNA TGTGCCAGCAGTTCATCCGGGACAGGGGAATCACCCCTCCACTTT. Translated: CASSSSGTGESPLHF.